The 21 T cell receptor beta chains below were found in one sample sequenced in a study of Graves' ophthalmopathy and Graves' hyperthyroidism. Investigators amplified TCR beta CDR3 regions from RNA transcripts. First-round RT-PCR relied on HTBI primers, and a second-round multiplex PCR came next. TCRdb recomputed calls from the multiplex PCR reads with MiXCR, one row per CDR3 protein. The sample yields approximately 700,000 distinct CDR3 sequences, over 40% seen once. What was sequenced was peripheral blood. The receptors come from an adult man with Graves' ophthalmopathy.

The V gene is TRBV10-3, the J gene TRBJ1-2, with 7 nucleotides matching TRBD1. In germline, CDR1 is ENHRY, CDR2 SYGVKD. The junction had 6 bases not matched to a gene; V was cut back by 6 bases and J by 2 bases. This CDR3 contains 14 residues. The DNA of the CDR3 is TGTGCCATCAGGACAGGGCCGGGGAACTATGGCTACACCTTC. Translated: CAIRTGPGNYGYTF.

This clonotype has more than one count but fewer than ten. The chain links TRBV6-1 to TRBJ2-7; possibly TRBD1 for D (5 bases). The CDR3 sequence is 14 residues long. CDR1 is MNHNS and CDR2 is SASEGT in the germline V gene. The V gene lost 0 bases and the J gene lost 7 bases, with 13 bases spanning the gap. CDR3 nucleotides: TGTGCCAGCAGTGAAGCGGGGCCGGCTACGGAGCAGTACTTC. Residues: CASSEAGPATEQYF.

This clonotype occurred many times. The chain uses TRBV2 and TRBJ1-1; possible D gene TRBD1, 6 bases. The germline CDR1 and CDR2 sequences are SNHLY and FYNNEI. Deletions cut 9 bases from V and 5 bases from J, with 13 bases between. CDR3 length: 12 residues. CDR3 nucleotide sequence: TGTGCCAGTAACAGGGTTGGAACTGAAGCTTTCTTT. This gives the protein CASNRVGTEAFF.

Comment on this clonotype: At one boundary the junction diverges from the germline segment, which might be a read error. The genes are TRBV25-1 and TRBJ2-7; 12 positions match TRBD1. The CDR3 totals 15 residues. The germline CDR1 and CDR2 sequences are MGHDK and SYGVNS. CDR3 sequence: CASSVPGQGALEQYF. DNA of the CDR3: TGCGCCAGCAGTGTCCCGGGACAGGGGGCGCTCGAGCAGTACTTC.

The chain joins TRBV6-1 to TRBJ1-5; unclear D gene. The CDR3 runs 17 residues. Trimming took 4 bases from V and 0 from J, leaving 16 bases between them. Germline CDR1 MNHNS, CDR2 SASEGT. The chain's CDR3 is CASSARLRTDSNQPQHF. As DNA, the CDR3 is TGTGCCAGCAGTGCAAGACTAAGGACGGATAGCAATCAGCCCCAGCATTTT.

The chain's CDR3 is CASSDRRANGYTF. CDR3 DNA sequence: TGTGCCAGTAGCGACAGGCGGGCGAATGGCTACACCTTC. This rearrangement joins TRBV19 to TRBJ1-2, with D maybe TRBD1 (6 bases). The CDR3 is 13 residues long. Trimming removed 6 bases from V and 6 bases from J, with 14 bases in between. CDR1 is LNHDA, CDR2 SQIVND, per germline (reference sequence).

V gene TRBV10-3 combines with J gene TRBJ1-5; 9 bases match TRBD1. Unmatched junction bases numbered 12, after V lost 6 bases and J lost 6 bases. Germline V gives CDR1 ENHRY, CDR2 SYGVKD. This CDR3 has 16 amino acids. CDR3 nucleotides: TGTGCCATCAGCCCGGACAGGGGCATGGTAGGTCAGCCCCAGCATTTT. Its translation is CAISPDRGMVGQPQHF.

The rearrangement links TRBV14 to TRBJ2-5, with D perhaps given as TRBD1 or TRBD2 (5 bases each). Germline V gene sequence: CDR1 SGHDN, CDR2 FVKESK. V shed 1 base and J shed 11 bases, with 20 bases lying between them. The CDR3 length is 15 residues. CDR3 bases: TGTGCCAGCAGCCAAGTGGGGCCGAGGGCGAGGCCTCAGTACTTC. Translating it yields CASSQVGPRARPQYF.

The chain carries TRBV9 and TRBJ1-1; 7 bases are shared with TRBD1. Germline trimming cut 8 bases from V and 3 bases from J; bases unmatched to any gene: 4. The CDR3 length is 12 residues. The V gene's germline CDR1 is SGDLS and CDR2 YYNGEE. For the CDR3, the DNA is TGTGCCAGGAGCACAGGGGACACTGAAGCTTTCTTT. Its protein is CARSTGDTEAFF.

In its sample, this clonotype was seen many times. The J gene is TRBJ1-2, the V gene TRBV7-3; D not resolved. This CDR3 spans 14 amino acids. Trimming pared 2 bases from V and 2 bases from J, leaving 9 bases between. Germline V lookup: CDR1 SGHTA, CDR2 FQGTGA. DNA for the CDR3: TGTGCCAGCAGCTTAGGGCCGGGGAACTATGGCTACACCTTC. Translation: CASSLGPGNYGYTF.

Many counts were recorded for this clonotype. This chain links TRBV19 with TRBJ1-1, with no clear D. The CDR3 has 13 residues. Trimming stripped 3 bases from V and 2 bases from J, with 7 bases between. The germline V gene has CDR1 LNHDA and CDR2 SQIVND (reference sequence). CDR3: CASSITANTEAFF. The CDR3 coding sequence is TGTGCCAGTAGTATTACAGCAAACACTGAAGCTTTCTTT.

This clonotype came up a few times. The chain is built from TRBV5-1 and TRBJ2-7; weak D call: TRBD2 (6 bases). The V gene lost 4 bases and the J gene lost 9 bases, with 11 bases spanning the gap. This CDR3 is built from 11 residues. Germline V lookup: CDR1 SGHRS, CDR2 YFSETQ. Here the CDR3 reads CASSAGSGQYF. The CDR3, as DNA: TGCGCCAGCAGCGCGGGATCTGGGCAGTACTTC. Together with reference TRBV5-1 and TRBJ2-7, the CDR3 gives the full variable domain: KAGVTQTPRYLIKTRGQQVTLSCSPISGHRSVSWYQQTPGQGLQFLFEYFSETQRNKGNFPGRFSGRQFSNSRSEMNVSTLELGDSALYLCASSAGSGQYFGPGTRLTVT.

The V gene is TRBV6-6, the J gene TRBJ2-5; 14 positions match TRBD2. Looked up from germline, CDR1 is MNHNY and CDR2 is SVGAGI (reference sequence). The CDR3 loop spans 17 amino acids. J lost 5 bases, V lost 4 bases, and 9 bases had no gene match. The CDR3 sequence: CASSSRLAGGPEETQYF. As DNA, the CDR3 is TGTGCCAGCAGTTCAAGACTAGCGGGAGGGCCGGAGGAGACCCAGTACTTC.

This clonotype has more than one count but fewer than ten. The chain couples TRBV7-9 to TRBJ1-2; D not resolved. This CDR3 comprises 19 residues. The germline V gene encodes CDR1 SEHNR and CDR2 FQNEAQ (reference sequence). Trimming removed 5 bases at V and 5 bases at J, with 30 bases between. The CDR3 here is CASSEHKRRIGEKNYGYTF. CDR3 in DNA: TGTGCCAGCAGCGAACACAAGCGGCGGATCGGGGAGAAGAATTATGGCTACACCTTC.

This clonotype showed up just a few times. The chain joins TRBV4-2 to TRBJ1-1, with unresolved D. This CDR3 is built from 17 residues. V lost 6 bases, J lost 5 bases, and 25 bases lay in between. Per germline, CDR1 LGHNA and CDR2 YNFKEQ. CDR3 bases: TGTGCCAGCAGTTCCAACGGGCTCTCGGCGATGAGTACTGAAGCTTTCTTT. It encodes CASSSNGLSAMSTEAFF.

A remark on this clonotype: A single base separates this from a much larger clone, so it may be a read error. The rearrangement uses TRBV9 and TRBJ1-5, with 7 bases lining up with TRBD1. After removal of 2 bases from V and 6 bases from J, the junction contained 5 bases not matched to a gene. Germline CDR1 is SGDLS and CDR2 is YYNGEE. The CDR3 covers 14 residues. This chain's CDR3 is CASSVGTDRQPQHF. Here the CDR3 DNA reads TGTGCCAGCAGCGTCGGGACAGACCGTCAGCCCCAGCATTTT.

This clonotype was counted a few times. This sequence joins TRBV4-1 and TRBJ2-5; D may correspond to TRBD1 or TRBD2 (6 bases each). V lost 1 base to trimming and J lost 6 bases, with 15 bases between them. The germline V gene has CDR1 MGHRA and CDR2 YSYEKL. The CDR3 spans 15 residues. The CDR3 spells CASSQVGGRFKTQYF. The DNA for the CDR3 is TGCGCCAGCAGCCAAGTCGGGGGCAGGTTTAAGACCCAGTACTTC.

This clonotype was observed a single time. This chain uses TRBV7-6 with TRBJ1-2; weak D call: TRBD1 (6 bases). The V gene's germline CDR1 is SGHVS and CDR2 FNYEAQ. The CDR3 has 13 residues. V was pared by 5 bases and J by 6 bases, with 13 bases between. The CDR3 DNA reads TGTGCCAGCAGCCCCAAGGGGGTCGATGGCTACACCTTC. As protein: CASSPKGVDGYTF.

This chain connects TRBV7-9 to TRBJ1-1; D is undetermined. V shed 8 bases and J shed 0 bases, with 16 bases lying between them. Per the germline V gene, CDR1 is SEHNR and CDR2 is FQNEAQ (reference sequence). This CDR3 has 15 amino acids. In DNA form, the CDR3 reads TGTGCCAGCTCACCAGCAGAACCCATGAACACTGAAGCTTTCTTT. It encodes CASSPAEPMNTEAFF.

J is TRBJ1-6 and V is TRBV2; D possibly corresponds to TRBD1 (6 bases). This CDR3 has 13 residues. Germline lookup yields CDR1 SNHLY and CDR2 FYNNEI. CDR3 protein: CARDQGYNSPLHF. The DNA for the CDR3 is TGTGCTAGGGATCAGGGGTATAATTCACCCCTCCACTTT.

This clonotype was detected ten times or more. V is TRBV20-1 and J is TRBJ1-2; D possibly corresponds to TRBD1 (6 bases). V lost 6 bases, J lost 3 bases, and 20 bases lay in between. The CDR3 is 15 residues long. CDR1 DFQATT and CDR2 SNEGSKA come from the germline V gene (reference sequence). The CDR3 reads CSATGPGGIYYGYTF. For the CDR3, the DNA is TGCAGTGCCACCGGCCCCGGGGGCATCTACTATGGCTACACCTTC.